This T cell receptor (beta chain) originates from a study of monozygotic twins with cystic fibrosis. The study's findings and limits: Co-twins had the most similar V usage for 13 of 16 pairs, J for 8.

Assay used: immunoSEQ multiplex PCR; TCRdb lists only in-frame clones, some missing. The table lists 25,000 or so clones, 90% of them singletons. With regard to this clone: Its antigen is not known.

The CDR3 loop spans 15 amino acids. The V gene's germline CDR1 is SGHRS and CDR2 YFSETQ. V lost 0 bases and J 0 bases, leaving 6 bases between the germline ends. The clonotype originates from a girl aged 2-10 years with cystic fibrosis. The sequenced material came from blood. The chain carries TRBV5-1 and TRBJ2-2; D not certain. The CDR3 DNA sequence: TGCGCCAGCAGCTTGGAGCGCTCGAACACCGGGGAGCTGTTTTTT. It is translated as CASSLERSNTGELFF.